The rows below give T cell receptor beta chains drawn from one sample of a study of cytomegalovirus exposure and HLA in healthy donors. Generated by immunoSEQ multiplex PCR, the TCRdb table keeps only in-frame clones and is missing some. The sample holds 170,000 or so clones, around 83% seen once. Sequenced: PBMCs. These receptors originate from a man aged 50 or older in good health and CMV-seropositive. The CDR3 runs from the conserved cysteine through the conserved F or W. Fields, in order: CDR3 DNA, CDR3 protein, D gene, V gene, J gene, clone size. A D gene is named only where the DNA matches it firmly. Some rows mark clone size as missing; the rest say once, few, many or name a class of expanded clone.

CDR3nt: TGTGCCAGCTCACCAAGACAGGGTAACAATCAGCCCCAGCATTTT
CDR3aa: CASSPRQGNNQPQHF
d_gene: TRBD1
v_gene: TRBV18
j_gene: TRBJ1-5
abundance: .

CDR3nt: TGCGCCAGCAGCAGTCGGACAGGGGTGGAGACCCAGTACTTC
CDR3aa: CASSSRTGVETQYF
d_gene: TRBD1
v_gene: TRBV5-1
j_gene: TRBJ2-5
abundance: .

CDR3nt: TGTGCCAGCAGCTTACAGGGGATGGGGTCACCCCTCCACTTT
CDR3aa: CASSLQGMGSPLHF
d_gene: .
v_gene: TRBV7-9
j_gene: TRBJ1-6
abundance: .

CDR3nt: TGTGCCAGCAGATCGACTCCTGGCTCCTACAATGAGCAGTTCTTC
CDR3aa: CASRSTPGSYNEQFF
d_gene: .
v_gene: TRBV6-1
j_gene: TRBJ2-1
abundance: .

CDR3nt: TGTGCCAGTAGTCCCCAGACTAGCCCCGATACGCAGTATTTT
CDR3aa: CASSPQTSPDTQYF
d_gene: TRBD2
v_gene: TRBV19
j_gene: TRBJ2-3
abundance: .

CDR3nt: TGTGCCAGCAGCTTATGGCGGACAGGGTTGACAGATACGCAGTATTTT
CDR3aa: CASSLWRTGLTDTQYF
d_gene: TRBD1
v_gene: TRBV7-2
j_gene: TRBJ2-3
abundance: once

CDR3nt: TGTGCCAGCAAACGACAGGTCAATGAGCAGTTCTTC
CDR3aa: CASKRQVNEQFF
d_gene: .
v_gene: TRBV5-8
j_gene: TRBJ2-1
abundance: .

CDR3nt: TGTGCCAGTAGTATACTTGACGGAAGACTAGCGGGTGAGCAGTTCTTC
CDR3aa: CASSILDGRLAGEQFF
d_gene: TRBD2
v_gene: TRBV19
j_gene: TRBJ2-1
abundance: .

CDR3nt: TGTGCCAGCAGCTTAGATTGGACAGGGGGCTATAGCTCCTACAATGAGCAGTTCTTC
CDR3aa: CASSLDWTGGYSSYNEQFF
d_gene: TRBD1
v_gene: TRBV11-3
j_gene: TRBJ2-1
abundance: few

CDR3nt: TGTTCCAGCAGCTTAATAACTGAGAACATTCAGTACTTC
CDR3aa: CSSSLITENIQYF
d_gene: .
v_gene: TRBV7-9
j_gene: TRBJ2-4
abundance: .

CDR3nt: TGTGCCAGCTCACCCGGCAGGAACGGTAATCAGCCCCAGCATTTT
CDR3aa: CASSPGRNGNQPQHF
d_gene: .
v_gene: TRBV18
j_gene: TRBJ1-5
abundance: .

CDR3nt: TGTGCCAGCAGGAGGAGGCCAACAGCGAACACCGGGGAGCTGTTTTTT
CDR3aa: CASRRRPTANTGELFF
d_gene: .
v_gene: TRBV2
j_gene: TRBJ2-2
abundance: few

CDR3nt: TGTGCCAGCAGGAGGGACAGGGGAAATTCACCCCTCCACTTT
CDR3aa: CASRRDRGNSPLHF
d_gene: TRBD1
v_gene: TRBV6-5
j_gene: TRBJ1-6
abundance: .

CDR3nt: TGTGCCAGTAGATCAGGGACTAGCGGATCCTACAATGAGCAGTTCTTC
CDR3aa: CASRSGTSGSYNEQFF
d_gene: TRBD2
v_gene: TRBV19
j_gene: TRBJ2-1
abundance: .

CDR3nt: TGTGCCAGCAGTGAAGCGCGGGACAGGAATCAGCCCCAGCATTTT
CDR3aa: CASSEARDRNQPQHF
d_gene: TRBD1
v_gene: TRBV2
j_gene: TRBJ1-5
abundance: .

CDR3nt: TGTGCCAGCAGCTTTCAAAGCGGGCGGGTAGATACGCAGTATTTT
CDR3aa: CASSFQSGRVDTQYF
d_gene: .
v_gene: TRBV7-8
j_gene: TRBJ2-3
abundance: .

CDR3nt: TGTGCCAGCAGCTTAGCAATGGCAGGGGGCAGTGTGGATGGCTACACCTTC
CDR3aa: CASSLAMAGGSVDGYTF
d_gene: TRBD1
v_gene: TRBV7-8
j_gene: TRBJ1-2
abundance: .

CDR3nt: TGCGCCAGCAGCATACAGGGGGCCGGCCCAGATACGCAGTATTTT
CDR3aa: CASSIQGAGPDTQYF
d_gene: TRBD1
v_gene: TRBV5-1
j_gene: TRBJ2-3
abundance: .

CDR3nt: TGTGCCAGCAGCTCCCATAGCGGGATATCGGATACGCAGTATTTT
CDR3aa: CASSSHSGISDTQYF
d_gene: TRBD2
v_gene: TRBV7-2
j_gene: TRBJ2-3
abundance: .

CDR3nt: TGTGCCGTTCGGGGGGCCGGGGAGCTGTTTTTT
CDR3aa: CAVRGAGELFF
d_gene: TRBD2
v_gene: TRBV19
j_gene: TRBJ2-2
abundance: .

CDR3nt: TGTGCCAGCCGAAGGGGGGGGTGGGAAAAACTGTTTTTT
CDR3aa: CASRRGGWEKLFF
d_gene: .
v_gene: TRBV6-6
j_gene: TRBJ1-4
abundance: .

CDR3nt: TGTGCCAGCAGAGGGGGGGGGTCTAACACCGGGGAGCTGTTTTTT
CDR3aa: CASRGGGSNTGELFF
d_gene: .
v_gene: TRBV5-8
j_gene: TRBJ2-2
abundance: .

CDR3nt: TGTGCCAGCTCACCAAAACAGACCAACACTGAAGCTTTCTTT
CDR3aa: CASSPKQTNTEAFF
d_gene: .
v_gene: TRBV18
j_gene: TRBJ1-1
abundance: .

CDR3nt: TGTGCCAGCAGCGAGAGGACAGGCTCTGGAAACACCATATATTTT
CDR3aa: CASSERTGSGNTIYF
d_gene: TRBD1
v_gene: TRBV7-6
j_gene: TRBJ1-3
abundance: .

CDR3nt: TGTGCCAGTAGTCCACACGGACAGAGCAATCAGCCCCAGCATTTT
CDR3aa: CASSPHGQSNQPQHF
d_gene: .
v_gene: TRBV19
j_gene: TRBJ1-5
abundance: .

CDR3nt: TGTGCCAGCTGGGACTCCGTGCGGTCCATCTTC
CDR3aa: CASWDSVRSIF
d_gene: .
v_gene: TRBV2
j_gene: TRBJ2-1
abundance: .

CDR3nt: TGTGCCAGCAGGCGGACAGGGGGTAACTATGGCTACACCTTC
CDR3aa: CASRRTGGNYGYTF
d_gene: TRBD1
v_gene: TRBV27
j_gene: TRBJ1-2
abundance: once

CDR3nt: TGTGCCAGCAGTCTATCGGGGACAGGCCTCTACGAGCAGTACTTC
CDR3aa: CASSLSGTGLYEQYF
d_gene: TRBD1
v_gene: TRBV6-5
j_gene: TRBJ2-7
abundance: .

CDR3nt: TGTGCCAGCAGCCTTGGGGGGTGGCGGGGGGGCACAGATACGCAGTATTTT
CDR3aa: CASSLGGWRGGTDTQYF
d_gene: TRBD2
v_gene: TRBV11-3
j_gene: TRBJ2-3
abundance: .

CDR3nt: TGCGCCAGCAGCACGGGACAGGGGAATGGTGAGCAGTTCTTC
CDR3aa: CASSTGQGNGEQFF
d_gene: TRBD1
v_gene: TRBV5-1
j_gene: TRBJ2-1
abundance: .

CDR3nt: TGTGCCAGCAGACGGACTAGCGAGAACACCGGGGAGCTGTTTTTT
CDR3aa: CASRRTSENTGELFF
d_gene: TRBD2
v_gene: TRBV2
j_gene: TRBJ2-2
abundance: .

CDR3nt: TGTGCCAGCAGTGAAGAGGCGCAGGGGACAGGCACCATATATTTT
CDR3aa: CASSEEAQGTGTIYF
d_gene: TRBD1
v_gene: TRBV2
j_gene: TRBJ1-3
abundance: .

CDR3nt: TGTGCCAGCAGTAATCGACAGAACACTGAAGCTTTCTTT
CDR3aa: CASSNRQNTEAFF
d_gene: .
v_gene: TRBV6-5
j_gene: TRBJ1-1
abundance: .

CDR3nt: TGTGCCAGCAGTTACGGTATTCCTAGCGGCTACAATGAGCAGTTCTTC
CDR3aa: CASSYGIPSGYNEQFF
d_gene: TRBD2
v_gene: TRBV6-5
j_gene: TRBJ2-1
abundance: .

CDR3nt: TGTGCCAGCAGTTCCCGGGACAGGGGGGTGAACACTGAAGCTTTCTTT
CDR3aa: CASSSRDRGVNTEAFF
d_gene: TRBD1
v_gene: TRBV6-5
j_gene: TRBJ1-1
abundance: .

CDR3nt: TGTGCCATCAGTGAGGGCAGGGGGGACAACGAGCAGTACTTC
CDR3aa: CAISEGRGDNEQYF
d_gene: .
v_gene: TRBV10-3
j_gene: TRBJ2-7
abundance: .

CDR3nt: TGTGCCAGCAGTGCGTCGACTAGCGGGGTGATGGATACGCAGTATTTT
CDR3aa: CASSASTSGVMDTQYF
d_gene: TRBD2
v_gene: TRBV2
j_gene: TRBJ2-3
abundance: .

CDR3nt: TGTGCCAGCTGGACAGGGCTCTCGACGGCTTTCTTT
CDR3aa: CASWTGLSTAFF
d_gene: TRBD1
v_gene: TRBV28
j_gene: TRBJ1-1
abundance: .

CDR3nt: TGCGCCAGCAGCTTGTCTAACCAAGAGACCCAGTACTTC
CDR3aa: CASSLSNQETQYF
d_gene: .
v_gene: TRBV5-1
j_gene: TRBJ2-5
abundance: .

CDR3nt: TGCGCCAGCAGCTTGGAGTGGGGGCGGGATACGCAGTATTTT
CDR3aa: CASSLEWGRDTQYF
d_gene: .
v_gene: TRBV5-1
j_gene: TRBJ2-3
abundance: .

CDR3nt: TGTGCCAGCAGCTTGGTATCCACTGAGGAGGGCTACACCTTC
CDR3aa: CASSLVSTEEGYTF
d_gene: .
v_gene: TRBV5-4
j_gene: TRBJ1-2
abundance: .

CDR3nt: TGTGCCAGCAGTCTCAACAGGGTAGGCTACACCTTC
CDR3aa: CASSLNRVGYTF
d_gene: .
v_gene: TRBV5-4
j_gene: TRBJ1-2
abundance: .

CDR3nt: TGCGCCAGCAGCAAAAGACAGGGGTCCTACGAGCAGTACTTC
CDR3aa: CASSKRQGSYEQYF
d_gene: TRBD1
v_gene: TRBV5-1
j_gene: TRBJ2-7
abundance: few

CDR3nt: TGTGCCAGCAGTCTCACTCCCCCGCCAGGTCGGGAAAAACTGTTTTTT
CDR3aa: CASSLTPPPGREKLFF
d_gene: .
v_gene: TRBV2
j_gene: TRBJ1-4
abundance: .

CDR3nt: TGTGCCAGCAGCTTCGGACAGGGGGTGCGTGGCACTGAAGCTTTCTTT
CDR3aa: CASSFGQGVRGTEAFF
d_gene: TRBD1
v_gene: TRBV11-3
j_gene: TRBJ1-1
abundance: few

CDR3nt: TGTGCCAGCAGTTTGGGGACAGCATCTAACTATGGCTACACCTTC
CDR3aa: CASSLGTASNYGYTF
d_gene: TRBD1
v_gene: TRBV28
j_gene: TRBJ1-2
abundance: .

CDR3nt: TGTGCCAGCAGCTTGGGACAGGGGGCCATTGAGGGTGGCTACACCTTC
CDR3aa: CASSLGQGAIEGGYTF
d_gene: TRBD1
v_gene: TRBV5-5
j_gene: TRBJ1-2
abundance: once